This record concerns one T cell receptor (beta chain) sequence. The data belong to a study of T cells in Graves' hyperthyroidism and ophthalmopathy. RNA transcripts served as the template for amplifying TCR beta CDR3 regions. Researchers ran a first-round RT-PCR on the TCR CDR3 using the HTBI primer set. Via MiXCR, TCRdb re-called the multiplex PCR reads, giving one row per CDR3 protein. Of roughly 530,000 distinct CDR3 sequences in the sample, 15% to 20% were seen once. The germline V gene encodes CDR1 MNHEY and CDR2 SVGAGI. The ends were cut back, 0 bases at V and 6 bases at J, with 12 bases in the middle. The CDR3 is 15 residues long. On the basis of clinical symptoms, serum thyroxine and TRAb, thyroid ultrasound and orbital computed tomography, diagnoses were made. PBMCs were derived from roughly 10 ml fresh peripheral blood.

This TCR was recovered from a woman between 18 and 29 years old with Graves' ophthalmopathy. The chain carries TRBV6-5 and TRBJ2-1, with D unclear. Sequences were obtained from blood. CDR3 coding DNA: TGTGCCAGCAGTTACTCGTCCTCATTCCCCAATGAGCAGTTCTTC. Protein sequence: CASSYSSSFPNEQFF.